This is a list of T cell receptor beta chains from one sample in a study of blood T cell repertoires in COVID-19. Assay: immunoSEQ multiplex PCR; the TCRdb copy retains only in-frame clones and omits some. This table holds roughly 340,000 clones, 80% to 90% found once. The sequencing input was peripheral blood. The origin of the receptors is a woman aged 25 to 45 with COVID-19, enrolled during active disease. Each CDR3 is given with its conserved first and last residue. Fields, in order: D gene, clone size, V gene, J gene, CDR3 DNA, CDR3 protein. D genes are given only for firm matches. Size values are once, few and many counts, or a class for expanded clones, and some rows have none.

D: TRBD2
size: once
V: TRBV3-1/TRBV3-2
J: TRBJ2-7
DNA: TGTGCCAGCAGCCAAGTGGGTAGCGGGGGGGGCGAGCAGTACTTC
CDR3: CASSQVGSGGGEQYF

D: TRBD1
size: .
V: TRBV5-1
J: TRBJ1-6
DNA: TGCGCCAGCAGCTCGGGGTCCGGGACAGGGGACTCACCCCTCCACTTT
CDR3: CASSSGSGTGDSPLHF

D: TRBD2
size: .
V: TRBV11-3
J: TRBJ2-3
DNA: TGTGCCAGCAGCTTACGGGCGGGAGAAGGCACAGATACGCAGTATTTT
CDR3: CASSLRAGEGTDTQYF

D: TRBD1
size: .
V: TRBV6-5
J: TRBJ1-1
DNA: TGTGCCAGCAGTTACGGAGGTCAGGGGGACACTGAAGCTTTCTTT
CDR3: CASSYGGQGDTEAFF

D: .
size: .
V: TRBV10-3
J: TRBJ1-1
DNA: TGTGCCATCATGGGAGGGCCTGGGTCTGAAGCTTTCTTT
CDR3: CAIMGGPGSEAFF

D: .
size: .
V: TRBV15
J: TRBJ2-4
DNA: TGTGCGACTCGATTTAGGGCCAAAAACATTCAGTACTTC
CDR3: CATRFRAKNIQYF

D: .
size: .
V: TRBV6-5
J: TRBJ2-3
DNA: TGTGCCAGCAGACCGACAGGCACAGATACGCAGTATTTT
CDR3: CASRPTGTDTQYF

D: .
size: .
V: TRBV7-2
J: TRBJ1-3
DNA: TGTGCCAGCAGCCAATTACCGGGACTCTCTGGAAACACCATATATTTT
CDR3: CASSQLPGLSGNTIYF

D: .
size: .
V: TRBV7-7
J: TRBJ1-5
DNA: TGTGCTAGCAGCCTGGACAGAAATCAGCCCCAGCATTTT
CDR3: CASSLDRNQPQHF

D: .
size: .
V: TRBV5-5
J: TRBJ2-5
DNA: TGTGCCAGCAGCTTGGGCGGGGTTGTTGGGCAAGAGACCCAGTACTTC
CDR3: CASSLGGVVGQETQYF

D: TRBD2
size: .
V: TRBV15
J: TRBJ2-3
DNA: TGTGCCACAAAGCGGGAGGGTTTCACAGATACGCAGTATTTT
CDR3: CATKREGFTDTQYF

D: TRBD1
size: once
V: TRBV12-5
J: TRBJ1-5
DNA: TGTGCTAGTGGTCCCGGACAGGCCGGCAATCAGCCCCAGCATTTT
CDR3: CASGPGQAGNQPQHF

D: TRBD2
size: .
V: TRBV9
J: TRBJ2-1
DNA: TGTGCCAGCAGCGCCCTGCCGGGGGGGCTCAATGAGCAGTTCTTC
CDR3: CASSALPGGLNEQFF

D: .
size: few
V: TRBV14
J: TRBJ1-4
DNA: TGTGCCAGCAGCCGGGGGGGACTTACAACTAATGAAAAACTGTTTTTT
CDR3: CASSRGGLTTNEKLFF

D: .
size: .
V: TRBV4-1
J: TRBJ1-2
DNA: TGCGCCAGCAGCCAAGTTGGGCGACAGACCAGTAGGACTAACTATGGCTACACCTTC
CDR3: CASSQVGRQTSRTNYGYTF

D: TRBD1
size: .
V: TRBV3-1/TRBV3-2
J: TRBJ1-6
DNA: TGTGCCAGCAGCCAAGCTGGACAGGGTTATTCACCCCTCCACTTT
CDR3: CASSQAGQGYSPLHF

D: .
size: .
V: TRBV6-4
J: TRBJ1-6
DNA: TGTGCCAGCAGCGAAACATCCTATAATTCACCCCTCCACTTT
CDR3: CASSETSYNSPLHF

D: TRBD1
size: .
V: TRBV6-6
J: TRBJ2-5
DNA: TGTGCCAGCAGGAGGGGGCATCAAGAGACCCAGTACTTC
CDR3: CASRRGHQETQYF

D: TRBD1
size: .
V: TRBV7-2
J: TRBJ2-1
DNA: TGTGCCAGCAGCTTAGACAGGGGCGACCTTGAGCAGTTCTTC
CDR3: CASSLDRGDLEQFF

D: .
size: .
V: TRBV7-8
J: TRBJ2-5
DNA: TGTGCCAGCAGCTTAGGCAGCCAAGAGACCCAGTACTTC
CDR3: CASSLGSQETQYF

D: TRBD2
size: .
V: TRBV7-9
J: TRBJ2-5
DNA: TGTGCCAGCAGTCGGACTAGCGGGAGCCAAGAGACCCAGTACTTC
CDR3: CASSRTSGSQETQYF

D: TRBD2
size: .
V: TRBV28
J: TRBJ2-5
DNA: TGTGCCAGCAGTTTATTGGCCGGAGCGGGGGTCGAAAACACCCAAGAGACCCAGTACTTC
CDR3: CASSLLAGAGVENTQETQYF

D: TRBD2
size: .
V: TRBV10-3
J: TRBJ2-7
DNA: TGTGCCATCAGTGAGTCTTTCTTGCAGCGGGGGAGCTCCTACGAGCAGTACTTC
CDR3: CAISESFLQRGSSYEQYF

D: TRBD1
size: once
V: TRBV5-1
J: TRBJ2-3
DNA: TGCGCCAGCAGCTCGGACAGGGGCCCTAGCACAGATACGCAGTATTTT
CDR3: CASSSDRGPSTDTQYF

D: .
size: .
V: TRBV18
J: TRBJ1-2
DNA: TGTGCCAGCTCACCCGGGGTTCCTAACTATGGCTACACCTTC
CDR3: CASSPGVPNYGYTF

D: .
size: .
V: TRBV27
J: TRBJ2-2
DNA: TGTGCCAGCAGTTTAGAGGACAGACTCACCGGGGAGCTGTTTTTT
CDR3: CASSLEDRLTGELFF

D: .
size: .
V: TRBV5-1
J: TRBJ1-1
DNA: TGCGCCAGCTTAAACGGGAACACTGAAGCTTTCTTT
CDR3: CASLNGNTEAFF

D: .
size: .
V: TRBV6-5
J: TRBJ2-2
DNA: TGTGCCAGCAGACCCGGGACGAACACCGGGGAGCTGTTTTTT
CDR3: CASRPGTNTGELFF

D: .
size: .
V: TRBV5-1
J: TRBJ1-2
DNA: TGCGCCAGCAGCACCGCAGCTAACTATGGCTACACCTTC
CDR3: CASSTAANYGYTF

D: TRBD2
size: .
V: TRBV10-3
J: TRBJ2-7
DNA: TGTGCCATCAGTGTCGGGACTAGCGGGGGTTACGAGCAGTACTTC
CDR3: CAISVGTSGGYEQYF

D: .
size: .
V: TRBV19
J: TRBJ2-6
DNA: TGTGCCAGTAGTATGGGGGCGAGCTCTGGGGCCAACGTCCTGACTTTC
CDR3: CASSMGASSGANVLTF

D: TRBD2
size: .
V: TRBV5-1
J: TRBJ2-3
DNA: TGCGCCAGCAGCTTGGCGGGTAGCGGGGGGTCAGATACGCAGTATTTT
CDR3: CASSLAGSGGSDTQYF

D: TRBD1
size: .
V: TRBV7-9
J: TRBJ2-5
DNA: TGTGCCAGCAGCCCCCCAACAACCGACAGGGGGCGCCGGGAGACCCAGTACTTC
CDR3: CASSPPTTDRGRRETQYF

D: TRBD1
size: .
V: TRBV6-5
J: TRBJ2-7
DNA: TGTGCCAGCAGGGAGGGACAGGGGATTACCTACGAGCAGTACTTC
CDR3: CASREGQGITYEQYF

D: .
size: .
V: TRBV28
J: TRBJ2-6
DNA: TGTGCCAGCAGTTTAATCTGGTACTCCTCTGGGGCCAACGTCCTGACTTTC
CDR3: CASSLIWYSSGANVLTF

D: .
size: once
V: TRBV7-9
J: TRBJ2-1
DNA: TGTGCCAGCAGCTTAGGACTACATAATGCCTACAATGAGCAGTTCTTC
CDR3: CASSLGLHNAYNEQFF

D: .
size: .
V: TRBV27
J: TRBJ2-2
DNA: TGTGCCAGCAGTTTGGGCAATCCTACCGGGGAGCTGTTTTTT
CDR3: CASSLGNPTGELFF

D: TRBD2
size: .
V: TRBV2
J: TRBJ2-3
DNA: TGTGCCAGCAGGGTGGGGTTAGCGGGGAGCACAGATACGCAGTATTTT
CDR3: CASRVGLAGSTDTQYF

D: TRBD1
size: .
V: TRBV14
J: TRBJ2-1
DNA: TGTGCCAGCAGCCAAGGTCTCCGGGACAGGCAAATGAAGCAGTTCTTC
CDR3: CASSQGLRDRQMKQFF

D: .
size: .
V: TRBV4-2
J: TRBJ1-5
DNA: TGTGCCAGCAACGCGGGGGGCAGCAATCAGCCCCAGCATTTT
CDR3: CASNAGGSNQPQHF

D: TRBD1
size: .
V: TRBV19
J: TRBJ1-1
DNA: TGTGCCAGTAGTATAGCCCCCCAGGGGGCAGGCGGTGAAGCTTTCTTT
CDR3: CASSIAPQGAGGEAFF

D: .
size: .
V: TRBV5-4
J: TRBJ2-7
DNA: TGTGCAACCAGTCCAGGCCGGCCGGGGGCCTACGAGCAGTACTTC
CDR3: CATSPGRPGAYEQYF

D: TRBD1
size: .
V: TRBV27
J: TRBJ2-7
DNA: TGTGCCAGCAGTTTATTTCCGGGACAGGGGGCTTACGAGCAGTACTTC
CDR3: CASSLFPGQGAYEQYF

D: TRBD1
size: .
V: TRBV29-1
J: TRBJ1-2
DNA: TGCAGCGTTGATAGACAGGGCGAGACTAACTATGGCTACACCTTC
CDR3: CSVDRQGETNYGYTF

D: .
size: .
V: TRBV5-1
J: TRBJ2-3
DNA: TGCGCCAGCAAGGCCCGGGATAGCACAGATACGCAGTATTTT
CDR3: CASKARDSTDTQYF

D: TRBD1
size: .
V: TRBV2
J: TRBJ2-2
DNA: TGTGCCAGCAACAGGGGAAACACCGGGGAGCTGTTTTTT
CDR3: CASNRGNTGELFF

D: .
size: .
V: TRBV21-1
J: TRBJ1-2
DNA: TGTGCCAGCAGCAAACGGCTCGCCAGACCGAAGGAGGGCTACACCTTC
CDR3: CASSKRLARPKEGYTF

D: .
size: .
V: TRBV29-1
J: TRBJ1-2
DNA: TGCAGCGACCTCCAACAGGATTATGGCTACACCTTC
CDR3: CSDLQQDYGYTF

D: .
size: .
V: TRBV24-1
J: TRBJ1-2
DNA: TGTGCCACCAGCGGAGCCGCAGGGTCCGCTGGCTACACCTTC
CDR3: CATSGAAGSAGYTF

D: TRBD1
size: .
V: TRBV9
J: TRBJ2-1
DNA: TGTGCCAGCAGCGTAGGACAGGGGTTAGATGAGCAGTTCTTC
CDR3: CASSVGQGLDEQFF

D: .
size: .
V: TRBV11-3
J: TRBJ1-1
DNA: TGTGCCAGCAGTAACGGACAGCCCAGCACTGAAGCTTTCTTT
CDR3: CASSNGQPSTEAFF

D: .
size: .
V: TRBV2
J: TRBJ2-5
DNA: TGTGCCAGCAGTTTTCAACAGGGTAGGGGAGAGACCCAGTACTTC
CDR3: CASSFQQGRGETQYF

D: .
size: .
V: TRBV6-5
J: TRBJ1-2
DNA: TGTGCCAGCAGTTACTCCACCGGGAGGTATGGCTACACCTTC
CDR3: CASSYSTGRYGYTF

D: .
size: .
V: TRBV27
J: TRBJ2-7
DNA: TGTGCCAGCAGTTCACAGGGACGCGAGCAGTACTTC
CDR3: CASSSQGREQYF